This TCR beta chain appears in the sequencing data of a study of T cell repertoires in cytomegalovirus infection. Study background: Researchers turned to recently identified HLA-C-restricted CMV epitopes as well as well-studied HLA-B-restricted ones.

Findings and limits, study-wide: Public TCR beta family frequency separated CMV-and-HLA carriers, including in an independent cohort.

This clonotype came up a few times. Its antigen is unidentified. Via MiXCR, TCRdb re-called the reads, giving one row per CDR3 protein. The sample holds about 570,000 distinct CDR3 sequences, roughly 43% seen once. Germline lookup yields CDR1 SGHTA and CDR2 FQGNSA. Trimming pared 4 bases from V and 7 bases from J, leaving 15 bases between. The CDR3 has 14 residues. The material was cultured PBMCs, obtained from culture after CMV antigen stimulation. This sequence originates from a human donor in good health (CMV status not recorded). Some clones in this sample may be carry-over from other donors' samples. The V and J genes are TRBV7-2 and TRBJ2-3, with a possible D match to TRBD2 (5 bases). CDR3 bases: TGTGCCAGCAGCTCCTCCCTAATCGGGAATACGCAGTATTTT. Protein: CASSSSLIGNTQYF. The full variable domain, in which reference TRBV7-2 and TRBJ2-3 provide the parts outside the CDR3, is GAGVSQSPSNKVTEKGKDVELRCDPISGHTALYWYRQSLGQGLEFLIYFQGNSAPDKSGLPSDRFSAERTGGSVSTLTIQRTQQEDSAVYLCASSSSLIGNTQYFGPGTRLTVL.